This T cell receptor beta chain was retrieved from a study of T cell responses to AZD1222 COVID-19 vaccine (dated by TCRdb to the early 2020s). For the study in its entirety: AZD1222 recipients with second doses at about 4 weeks or about 12 weeks were pooled, because spike-specific TCR depth and breadth did not differ between schedules. Trial participants were enrolled by age into 18-55, 56-69 and 70-plus year subgroups, with 148, 28 and 57 TCR-sequenced participants respectively. TCR sequencing covered fewer than 250 trial participants: 200 to 220 given two doses of AZD1222 and 26 given two doses of MenACWY control vaccine.

The germline V gene (reference sequence) provides CDR1 GTSNPN and CDR2 SVGIG. The CDR3 measures 13 amino acids from cysteine to phenylalanine. Only CDR3 DNA is held: 39 bases, read in frame from base 1. V and J are truncated by 1 base and 5 bases respectively, leaving an intervening sequence of 9 bases. Study-wide conclusions, independent of this receptor: Participants were mostly white British, with more females than males. The authors suggested clonal diversity may have been underestimated. Spike-specific TCR breadth and depth rose significantly after two AZD1222 doses compared with day 0 and with MenACWY recipients. CD4 TCRs associated with the vaccine covered the entire spike protein, and the dominant responses were in regions 160-218 and 743-854. Conclusions about previously exposed vaccinees are limited because only a handful of AZD1222 recipients were SARS-CoV-2 seropositive at baseline. In the small 56-69-year group, the increase in depth fell short of significance, most likely because of low power. No day 14 peak-response samples were available, so repertoires were characterized only after the peak T cell response. Nearly half of unique spike-specific TCRs reportedly recognized epitopes outside regions mutated in the B.1.351 and B.1.1.7 variants.

The CDR3 regions of human TCRbeta chains were analyzed by immunosequencing. Processing in the source paper ran as follows. TCRs in the repertoires were compared against a reference library of SARS-CoV-2-specific TCRs that had been generated with the MIRA antigen-specificity platform. Breadth meant the fraction of unique TCRs that were SARS-CoV-2-associated, whereas depth meant the fraction of total T cells that were SARS-CoV-2-associated. Each spike-specific TCR was assigned to its reactive spike region and to a CD4 or CD8 class using the MIRA data. Log10-transformed breadth and depth values were compared by one-way ANOVA with Sidak's multiple comparisons tests. In its TCRdb copy, this immuneACCESS table keeps in-frame sequences only and misses some clones. Where compared with another copy, unresolved V genes explain less than half of these, and the others have no known cause. For V, J and clone size, that table is used; D and trimming come from the DNA. In all, the sample holds 84,000 or so clones, and around 90% of those were seen once. Of the sample, approximately 1.5% falls within the top ten clones.

Taken with the paper, the label for time point translates to: baseline before first vaccination. Samples from vaccinated people were obtained from the UK trials COV001 and COV002, which included a single-blind randomized controlled phase 2/3 trial of AZD1222 (ChAdOx1 nCoV-19) in healthy adults. For TCRbeta chain sequencing, PBMC samples were collected from trial participants at day 0 and at day 28 after the second dose. As concerns this clone: The antigen this receptor binds is unknown. No quality values exist for individual bases; no much larger clone is one base distant.

The receptor comes from an adult in good health. The sequenced sample was peripheral blood, obtained on day 0 of AZD1222 vaccination. Recombination linked TRBV30 to TRBJ1-5, and possibly TRBD1, on 5 matching bases. The CDR3 here reads CAWSATGDQPQHF. The sequence in DNA is TGTGCCTGGAGTGCTACAGGAGATCAGCCCCAGCATTTT.